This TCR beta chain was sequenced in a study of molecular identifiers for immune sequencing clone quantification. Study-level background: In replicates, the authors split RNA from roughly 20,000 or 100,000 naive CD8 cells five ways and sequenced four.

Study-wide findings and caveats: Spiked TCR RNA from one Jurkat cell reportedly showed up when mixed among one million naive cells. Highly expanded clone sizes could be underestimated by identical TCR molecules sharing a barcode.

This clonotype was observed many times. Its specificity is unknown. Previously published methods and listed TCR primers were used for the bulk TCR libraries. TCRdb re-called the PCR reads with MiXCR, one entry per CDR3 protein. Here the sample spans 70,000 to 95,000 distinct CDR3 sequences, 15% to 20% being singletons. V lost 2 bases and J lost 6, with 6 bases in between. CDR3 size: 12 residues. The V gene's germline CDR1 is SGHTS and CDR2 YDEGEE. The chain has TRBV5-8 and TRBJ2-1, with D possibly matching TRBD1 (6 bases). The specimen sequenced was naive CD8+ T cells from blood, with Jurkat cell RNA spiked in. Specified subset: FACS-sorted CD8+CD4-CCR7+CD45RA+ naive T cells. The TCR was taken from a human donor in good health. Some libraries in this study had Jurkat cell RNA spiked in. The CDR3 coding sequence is TGTGCCAGCAGCTTACAGGGCAATGAGCAGTTCTTC. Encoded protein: CASSLQGNEQFF.